The clone carrying this TCR beta chain was seen more than once but under ten times. Its specificity is unknown. MiXCR, run by TCRdb on the 5' RACE reads, gives a single entry per CDR3 protein. The sample includes roughly 240,000 distinct CDR3 sequences, 6.5% to 9% seen only once; the top ten take roughly 5.4%. This sample is part of a study of identical twins. The V segment lost 5 bases and the J segment 5 bases; nucleotides outside the gene matches: 9. The CDR3 covers 16 residues. Germline V gene sequence: CDR1 MNHEY, CDR2 SMNVEV (reference sequence). Whole-study findings and limits: The study reached conclusions through statistical analysis that was cross-sectional, not following the same donors. The abundant beta clonotypes from cord blood had fewer insertions, and memory repertoires had none of this.

This sample was shared with a second study, whose subject was yellow fever vaccine responses in identical twins.

Sequenced sample: CD8+ T cells sorted from blood. J is TRBJ2-2 and V is TRBV27, with 9 nucleotides matching TRBD1. This sequence was found in a woman younger than 30 in good health. CDR3 sequence (DNA): TGTGCCAGCAGTCTACCGGGACAGGGAATGACCGGGGAGCTGTTTTTT. Encoded protein: CASSLPGQGMTGELFF.